This T cell receptor beta chain was captured by sequencing in a study of cytomegalovirus exposure and HLA in healthy donors (dated by TCRdb to 2015 to 2018). About the full investigation: A later analysis indicated that the roughly 120 validation repertoires were generated on the platform also employed for the 670 or so repertoires of the first cohort. A separate validation cohort of more than 100 different subjects was used in addition to the approximately 700-subject first cohort. The study was designed to test whether signatures of past pathogen exposure could be identified by cataloging public T cell receptors. High-throughput TCR immunosequencing, statistical association of individual TCRs with disease status, and machine learning were combined to predict cytomegalovirus infection status. Findings and caveats that apply to the study as a whole: The classifier was reported to diagnose cytomegalovirus status with high specificity and sensitivity in both the original and validation cohorts. Three of the identified cytomegalovirus-associated TCR beta chains were confirmed in vitro to be specific for cytomegalovirus antigens. According to the authors, the approach could potentially be generalized to other disease states and immunological phenotypes. In a later analysis, TCRs clustered in the first cohort were found to also tend to co-occur in the roughly 110 validation repertoires, with over 90% of cluster scores above 0. The study gave a list of around 170 TCR beta chains associated with cytomegalovirus. Most TCR sequences were seen in very few donors, while some public TCRs were found in many individuals. A later analysis lacked HLA typing for the validation cohort, so it scored co-occurrence in that cohort across all 110 or so repertoires.

Libraries were made using the immunoSEQ multiplex PCR assay. The published analysis was carried out like this. A statistical classification framework was built for diagnosing cytomegalovirus status from the catalog of TCR beta chain sequences. Entries here come from immuneACCESS through TCRdb and include only in-frame sequences with V and J called. Some clones fail to appear in such tables; in the studies checked, an unresolved V gene covers under half of the shortfall, and the cause of the remainder is unknown. For V, J and clone size, that table is used; D and trimming come from the DNA. The sample includes about 260,000 clones, with 90% observed a single time. The ten most abundant clones make up approximately 3% of the sample. Concerning this clone: Its target antigen remains unknown. The record has no base qualities; no much larger clone is one base away.

The donors belonged to the validation cohort of about 120 subjects, which was separate from the roughly 700-subject first cohort. From the cysteine through the phenylalanine, the CDR3 covers 16 amino acids. Only CDR3 DNA is held: 48 bases, read in frame from base 1. V loses 0 bases at its end and J loses 1 base; junction bases beyond the gene matches: 3. CDR1 and CDR2 are drawn from the germline V gene: SGDLS, YYNGEE. The clonotype comes from a woman in her 30s in good health and CMV-seronegative. The chain is encoded by TRBV9 joined to TRBJ2-2; TRBD2 aligns with 7 central bases. The sample was PBMCs. The CDR3 reads as follows: CASSVAPSGNTGELFF. The sequence in DNA is TGTGCCAGCAGCGTAGCTCCTAGCGGGAACACCGGGGAGCTGTTTTTT.